Below, 18 T cell receptor beta chains from the same sample are listed, as sequenced in a study of T-cell reconstitution after alpha-beta-depleted transplantation in children. A TCRbeta library incorporating unique molecular identifiers was prepared. MiXCR, run by TCRdb on the PCR reads, gives a single entry per CDR3 protein. The sample has over 200,000 distinct CDR3 sequences, roughly 9% seen once. The source material was PBMCs from the stem cell graft donor, sampled from the stem cell graft. Every receptor here comes from a human donor who donated a stem cell graft to a child with acute lymphoblastic leukemia.

At least ten counts were recorded for this clonotype. This chain connects TRBV11-2 to TRBJ1-5; maybe TRBD1 (5 bases). The length of the CDR3 is 15 residues. Germline V gene data show CDR1 as SGHAT and CDR2 as FQNNGV. The germline V and J ends were trimmed by 0 bases and 5 bases, with 11 bases remaining between them. CDR3 sequence (DNA): TGTGCCAGCAGCTTAGATGAAGGGGCCCATCAGCCCCAGCATTTT. Encoded protein: CASSLDEGAHQPQHF.

The CDR3 nucleotides are TGTGCCAGCTCAGCGACAGGGGGCTTTGGCTACACCTTC. It specifies CASSATGGFGYTF. The chain recombines TRBV18 with TRBJ1-2, with 10 bases aligning to TRBD1. This CDR3 spans 13 amino acids. Germline values: CDR1 KGHSH, CDR2 LQKENI. Unmatched junction bases numbered 4, after V lost 5 bases and J lost 7 bases.

V gene TRBV29-1 combines with J gene TRBJ1-1; 7 nucleotides line up with TRBD1. With V trimmed by 6 bases and J by 6 bases, 10 bases remained unmatched. CDR1 is SQVTM and CDR2 is ANQGSEA in the germline V gene. The length of the CDR3 is 13 residues. CDR3 DNA sequence: TGCAGCGTAGAGACAGGGTTTTGGCCTGAAGCTTTCTTT. It translates to CSVETGFWPEAFF. Combining the CDR3 with reference TRBV29-1 and TRBJ1-1 gives the whole variable domain SAVISQKPSRDICQRGTSLTIQCQVDSQVTMMFWYRQQPGQSLTLIATANQGSEATYESGFVIDKFPISRPNLTFSTLTVSNMSPEDSSIYLCSVETGFWPEAFFGQGTRLTVV.

This sequence joins TRBV29-1 and TRBJ2-1, with unresolved D. The CDR3 is 10 amino acids. Trimming removed 3 bases at V and 9 bases at J, with 6 bases between. Germline lookup yields CDR1 SQVTM and CDR2 ANQGSEA. The CDR3 nucleotides read TGCAGCGTTGACAGCTTTGAGCAGTTCTTC. It specifies CSVDSFEQFF.

Ten or more counts support this clonotype. The chain joins TRBV18 to TRBJ2-7, with 13 bases fitting TRBD2. The germline CDR1 and CDR2 sequences are KGHSH and LQKENI. The CDR3 has 15 amino acids. V lost 4 bases to trimming and J lost 2 bases; unmatched junction nucleotides: 2. CDR3 sequence: CASSLTSGGPYEQYF. CDR3 bases: TGTGCCAGCTCACTGACTAGCGGGGGGCCCTACGAGCAGTACTTC.

V and J are TRBV7-9 and TRBJ1-1; TRBD1 aligns across 7 bases. Germline V gene sequence: CDR1 SEHNR, CDR2 FQNEAQ (reference sequence). Trimming at V came to 5 bases and at J to 3 bases, leaving 9 bases not matched to a gene. The CDR3 runs to 15 residues. In nucleotides, the CDR3 is TGTGCCAGCAGCGATCCGACAGGGCAGGACACTGAAGCTTTCTTT. It codes for CASSDPTGQDTEAFF.

V is TRBV27 and J is TRBJ2-3; 8 nucleotides match TRBD2. Germline V gene lookup returns CDR1 MNHEY and CDR2 SMNVEV (reference sequence). The length of the CDR3 is 16 residues. The J segment lost 3 bases and the V segment lost 4 bases, leaving 9 bases of the junction unmatched. CDR3 DNA: TGTGCCAGCAGTTACCCCTCGAGCGGGGGAACAGATACGCAGTATTTT. This encodes CASSYPSSGGTDTQYF.

This clonotype was seen a handful of times. The V and J genes are TRBV5-1 and TRBJ2-5, with 8 bases identical to TRBD2. CDR3 length equals 15 residues. Trimming took 0 bases from V and 2 from J; bases not matched to a gene: 3. CDR1 and CDR2 from the germline V gene are SGHRS and YFSETQ. CDR3 DNA sequence: TGCGCCAGCAGCTTGGAACTAGCGGTACAAGAGACCCAGTACTTC. Translating gives CASSLELAVQETQYF.

The chain is built from TRBV5-6 and TRBJ2-7; D gene unclear. The V gene lost 2 bases and the J gene lost 0 bases, with 6 bases spanning the gap. The germline CDR1 and CDR2 sequences are SGHDT and YYEEEE. The CDR3 is 13 residues long. DNA of the CDR3: TGTGCCAGCAGCTTTTCCAGCTCCTACGAGCAGTACTTC. Its protein is CASSFSSSYEQYF. The complete variable domain, with remaining parts taken from reference TRBV5-6 and TRBJ2-7, reads DAGVTQSPTHLIKTRGQQVTLRCSPKSGHDTVSWYQQALGQGPQFIFQYYEEEERQRGNFPDRFSGHQFPNYSSELNVNALLLGDSALYLCASSFSSSYEQYFGPGTRLTVT.

For this clonotype: A much larger clone lies one base from this, so it may be a read error. The chain has TRBV25-1 and TRBJ2-3; 11 bases match TRBD2. Germline values: CDR1 MGHDK, CDR2 SYGVNS. The CDR3 extends over 18 amino acids. After removal of 5 bases from V and 0 bases from J, the junction contained 10 bases not matched to a gene. The CDR3: CASSSPSGGLTSTDTQYF. The CDR3 region has the DNA TGTGCCAGCAGTTCCCCTAGCGGGGGGTTAACTAGCACAGATACGCAGTATTTT.

This clonotype has only a few counts. This chain connects TRBV5-5 to TRBJ2-3; perhaps TRBD1 as D (5 bases). The CDR3 has 12 residues. V was clipped by 7 bases and J by 4 bases, with 10 bases between them. CDR1 is SGHKS and CDR2 is YYEKEE in the germline V gene (reference sequence). The CDR3 nucleotides read TGTGCCAGCGGGGCCCAACCAGATACGCAGTATTTT. Translation gives CASGAQPDTQYF. The full variable domain, in which reference TRBV5-5 and TRBJ2-3 provide the parts outside the CDR3, is DAGVTQSPTHLIKTRGQQVTLRCSPISGHKSVSWYQQVLGQGPQFIFQYYEKEERGRGNFPDRFSARQFPNYSSELNVNALLLGDSALYLCASGAQPDTQYFGPGTRLTVL.

The V gene is TRBV27, the J gene TRBJ2-3; D is ambiguous. The CDR3 spans 13 residues. V lost 3 bases and J lost 2, with 6 bases in between. The germline gives CDR1 MNHEY, CDR2 SMNVEV (reference sequence). The CDR3 loop reads CASSFGFTDTQYF. CDR3 bases: TGTGCCAGCAGTTTCGGGTTCACAGATACGCAGTATTTT.

This clonotype occurred a few times. This chain joins TRBV30 and TRBJ2-5; D not certain. V was pared by 2 bases and J by 4 bases, with 11 bases between. The CDR3 is made up of 13 amino acids. In germline, CDR1 is GTSNPN, CDR2 SVGIG (reference sequence). The CDR3 DNA sequence: TGTGCCTGGAGTCTAGGGCTGGGAGAGACCCAGTACTTC. Translated: CAWSLGLGETQYF.

This clonotype was counted ten times or more. The chain joins TRBV27 to TRBJ2-1; the D is unclear. Trimming shortened V by 1 base and J by 9 bases, and 16 bases separated the two germline ends. The CDR3 loop spans 15 amino acids. CDR1 and CDR2 (germline): MNHEY, SMNVEV (reference sequence). CDR3 amino acids: CASSLLARSSSEQFF. CDR3 DNA sequence: TGTGCCAGCAGTTTATTGGCCCGGAGTTCCAGTGAGCAGTTCTTC.

This clonotype has a count of ten or more. The CDR3 coding sequence is TGTGCCAGCAGTTTCTCGCGGGAATCGGAGACCCAGTACTTC. This codes for CASSFSRESETQYF. This chain joins TRBV12-3 or TRBV12-4 and TRBJ2-5; possibly TRBD2 for D (6 bases). This CDR3 spans 14 amino acids. V dropped 3 bases and J dropped 5 bases, with 13 bases sitting between them.

This clonotype was counted a few times. The chain combines TRBV3-1 with TRBJ2-1; TRBD2 agrees at 9 bases. The CDR3 runs 17 residues. Germline CDR1 reads LGHDT; CDR2 reads YNNKEL (reference sequence). The trim removed 4 bases at V and 5 bases at J, leaving 12 bases unmatched. The CDR3 region is CASSPESGGQVNNEQFF. Written as DNA, the CDR3 is TGTGCCAGCAGCCCAGAGAGCGGGGGGCAGGTTAACAATGAGCAGTTCTTC.

In its sample, this clonotype was seen many times. The chain couples TRBV5-1 to TRBJ2-3, with D possibly TRBD1 on 5 matching bases. The CDR3 totals 15 residues. The V end lost 1 base, the J end lost 4 bases, and 13 bases lay between the germline ends. Germline CDR1 reads SGHRS; CDR2 reads YFSETQ. The CDR3 protein is CASSLLTGSADTQYF. CDR3 in DNA: TGCGCCAGCAGCTTGTTAACAGGAAGCGCAGATACGCAGTATTTT.

This clonotype was observed many times. The gene calls are TRBV5-5 and TRBJ2-3, with 9 bases lining up with TRBD2. Germline lookup yields CDR1 SGHKS and CDR2 YYEKEE (reference sequence). Germline trimming cut 1 base from V and 0 bases from J; bases unmatched to any gene: 3. The CDR3 extends over 16 amino acids. CDR3 loop: CASSLWRGGSTDTQYF. DNA for the CDR3: TGTGCCAGCAGCTTGTGGCGGGGGGGTAGCACAGATACGCAGTATTTT.